Listed below are T cell receptor beta chains from one sample, sequenced in a study of vaccination effects on CD4 cells after COVID-19. Sequencing was performed with immunoSEQ multiplex PCR; in TCRdb, only in-frame clones are kept and a portion is missing. The repertoire holds tens of thousands of clones, with roughly 65% as singletons. These receptors' antigens are unknown. Specimen: CD4+ T cells from PBMCs cultured without peptide, collected before COVID-19 vaccination. The receptors here all came from a human donor who received a COVID-19 vaccine. CDR3s include the opening cysteine and the closing phenylalanine or tryptophan. The order of the fields is V gene, clone size, J gene, D gene, CDR3 DNA, CDR3 protein. D genes are given only for firm matches. Rows give clone size only sometimes, using once, few, many, or a class for an expanded clone.

TRBV7-9	NA	TRBJ1-2	NA	TGTGCCAGCAGCGCCTCTCTTGCTGGGTCTAACTATGGCTACACCTTC	CASSASLAGSNYGYTF
TRBV4-1	few	TRBJ1-1	NA	TGCGCCAGCAGCCAAGAAGGGTGGAACACTGAAGCTTTCTTT	CASSQEGWNTEAFF
TRBV19	NA	TRBJ2-1	TRBD2	TGTGCCAGTAGTATAGACCGGACTAGCGACAGCTCCTACAATGAGCAGTTCTTC	CASSIDRTSDSSYNEQFF
TRBV7-6	NA	TRBJ2-1	NA	TGTGCCAGCAGCTACGTGGGCCGGGGGAGGCACTACAATGAGCAGTTCTTC	CASSYVGRGRHYNEQFF
TRBV19	NA	TRBJ2-7	TRBD1	TGTGCCAGTAGTAGCGGGACTCAGGGGGCCGAGCAGTACTTC	CASSSGTQGAEQYF
TRBV7-6	NA	TRBJ2-1	NA	TGTGCCAGCAGCCCCTCGAGAGGGCGGCAGTTCTTC	CASSPSRGRQFF
TRBV9	NA	TRBJ2-7	TRBD1	TGTGCCAGCAGCGGAGGGACAGGCGCTATCTACGAGCAGTACTTC	CASSGGTGAIYEQYF
TRBV5-6	NA	TRBJ1-5	TRBD1	TGTGCCAGCAGTCTAAGGGGGCATAGCAATCAGCCCCAGCATTTT	CASSLRGHSNQPQHF
TRBV7-9	NA	TRBJ2-7	NA	TGTGCCAGCAGCTTAACGGGCGCCTCCTACGAGCAGTACTTC	CASSLTGASYEQYF
TRBV7-2	NA	TRBJ1-2	TRBD1	TGTGCCAGCAGCTTAGCGCACAGGGGGCTAGGCTACACCTTC	CASSLAHRGLGYTF
TRBV7-8	NA	TRBJ2-3	TRBD2	TGTGCCAGCAGCTTTGACTACCGACTAGCGGGGAGCCCAGATACGCAGTATTTT	CASSFDYRLAGSPDTQYF
TRBV19	NA	TRBJ2-7	NA	TGTGCCAGTAGTTCGTCCTACTACGAGCAGTACTTC	CASSSSYYEQYF
TRBV3-1/TRBV3-2	few	TRBJ2-1	NA	TGTGCCAGCAGCCAAGATCTCACGGTTAACTACAATGAGCAGTTCTTC	CASSQDLTVNYNEQFF
TRBV6-5	NA	TRBJ1-6	TRBD1	TGTGCCAGCAGTTTCGACAGGGGTAATTCACCCCTCCACTTT	CASSFDRGNSPLHF
TRBV7-2	NA	TRBJ2-3	NA	TGTGCCAGCAGCTTGATGAGCACAGATACGCAGTATTTT	CASSLMSTDTQYF
TRBV27	NA	TRBJ2-2	TRBD2	TGTGCCAGCAGTTTAATGAGCGGGAGCCTCCCCGGGGAGCTGTTTTTT	CASSLMSGSLPGELFF
TRBV18	NA	TRBJ2-4	NA	TGTGCCAGCTCACCGCAGGGGGCCAAAAACATTCAGTACTTC	CASSPQGAKNIQYF
TRBV3-1/TRBV3-2	NA	TRBJ2-5	TRBD2	TGTGCCAGCAGCCAAGGCGGGGGGGGAGAGACCCAGTACTTC	CASSQGGGGETQYF
TRBV5-1	NA	TRBJ2-1	NA	TGCGCCAGCAGCTTGGTAGGGGGCTCCTACAATGAGCAGTTCTTC	CASSLVGGSYNEQFF